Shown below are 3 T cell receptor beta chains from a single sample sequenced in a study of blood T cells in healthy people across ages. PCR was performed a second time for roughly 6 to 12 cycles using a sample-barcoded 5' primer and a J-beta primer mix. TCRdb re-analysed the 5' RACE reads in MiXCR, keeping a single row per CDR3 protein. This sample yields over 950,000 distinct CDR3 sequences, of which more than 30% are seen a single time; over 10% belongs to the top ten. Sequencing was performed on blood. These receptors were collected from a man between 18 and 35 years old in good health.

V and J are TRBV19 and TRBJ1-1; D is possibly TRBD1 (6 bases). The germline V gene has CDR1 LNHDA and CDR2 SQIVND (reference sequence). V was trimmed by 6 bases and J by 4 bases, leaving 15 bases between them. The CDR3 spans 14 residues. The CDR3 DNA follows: TGTGCCAGTAGACGGGACATAGGACGCACTGAAGCTTTCTTT. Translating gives CASRRDIGRTEAFF. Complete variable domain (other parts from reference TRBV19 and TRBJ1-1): DGGITQSPKYLFRKEGQNVTLSCEQNLNHDAMYWYRQDPGQGLRLIYYSQIVNDFQKGDIAEGYSVSREKKESFPLTVTSAQKNPTAFYLCASRRDIGRTEAFFGQGTRLTVV.

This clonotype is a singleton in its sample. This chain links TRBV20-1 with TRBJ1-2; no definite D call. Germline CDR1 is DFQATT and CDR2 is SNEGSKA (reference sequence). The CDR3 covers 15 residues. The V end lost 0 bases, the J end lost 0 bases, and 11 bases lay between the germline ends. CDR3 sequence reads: CSAREAPGANYGYTF. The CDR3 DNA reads TGCAGTGCTAGAGAGGCGCCAGGAGCTAACTATGGCTACACCTTC.

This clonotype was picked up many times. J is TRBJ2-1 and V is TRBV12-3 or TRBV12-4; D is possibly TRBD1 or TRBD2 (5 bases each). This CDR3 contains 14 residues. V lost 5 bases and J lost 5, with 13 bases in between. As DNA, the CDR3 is TGTGCCAGCAGTCGGGACGGAAACCACAATGAGCAGTTCTTC. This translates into CASSRDGNHNEQFF.